This TCR beta chain is drawn from a study of sequential checkpoint blockade in melanoma. Study summary: Roughly 20 patients had matched tumor biopsies before treatment and at week 13 after nivolumab or ipilimumab alone.

Treatment given: randomized to nivolumab then ipilimumab (arm A) or the reverse (arm B). Notes on the study in general: Response in arm A was associated with pretreatment TIL clonality.

Trimming at V came to 6 bases and at J to 1 base, leaving 9 bases not matched to a gene. Germline CDR1 MDHEN, CDR2 SYDVKM. The CDR3 runs to 16 residues. With respect to this clone: No antigen is known for it.

Sequenced by immunoSEQ multiplex PCR; TCRdb stores in-frame clones only, minus some. The sample yields some 19,000 clones, around 30% seen once. The chain joins TRBV28 to TRBJ2-1, with 7 bases identical to TRBD1. This clonotype was obtained from a human donor with melanoma. Sequences were derived from tumor tissue (inferred from file names), sampled from a patient given nivolumab and ipilimumab in sequence. The CDR3 DNA follows: TGTGCCAGCAGAGTTGCAGGGGGAAGTTCCTACAATGAGCAGTTCTTC. This sequence encodes CASRVAGGSSYNEQFF.